The 23 T cell receptor beta chains below were found in one sample sequenced in a study of cytomegalovirus exposure and HLA in healthy donors. PCR involved 60 Vbeta and 13 Jbeta primers. Clones were sequenced by immunoSEQ multiplex PCR, and TCRdb holds only the in-frame ones, with some missing. The sample contains 150,000 to 200,000 clones, 79% of which appear only once. Sequencing was carried out using PBMCs. The receptors derive from a woman aged 45-59 years in good health and CMV-seronegative.

The J gene is TRBJ2-7, the V gene TRBV27, with TRBD2 as a possible D gene (7 bases). CDR1 and CDR2 (germline): MNHEY, SMNVEV (reference sequence). The CDR3 is 13 amino acids. Trimming cost V 1 base and J 7 bases, with 11 bases left between them. CDR3 nucleotides: TGTGCCAGCAGTTTATGGGGGGGCGAGGAGCAGTACTTC. Its protein product is CASSLWGGEEQYF.

V is TRBV7-9 and J is TRBJ2-2, with a weak D call TRBD1 (5 bases). CDR1 and CDR2 from the germline V gene are SEHNR and FQNEAQ (reference sequence). Trimming shortened V by 6 bases and J by 4 bases, and 15 bases separated the two germline ends. CDR3 size: 15 residues. The CDR3, as DNA: TGTGCCAGCAGGCAAAACGAAGGGGTCACCGGGGAGCTGTTTTTT. Amino acid sequence: CASRQNEGVTGELFF.

The chain has TRBV4-3 and TRBJ2-5; maybe TRBD2 (5 bases). With 9 bases removed from V and 7 bases from J, the gap between germline ends came to 21 bases. CDR1 is LGHNA and CDR2 is YSLEER in the germline V gene. This CDR3 is 14 amino acids long. CDR3 sequence: CASQLFREGGTQYF. The CDR3 DNA reads TGCGCCAGTCAATTATTCCGCGAGGGCGGGACCCAGTACTTC.

The rearrangement joins TRBV19 to TRBJ2-1; the match to TRBD2 covers 14 bases. The CDR3 loop spans 16 amino acids. CDR1 and CDR2 from the germline V gene are LNHDA and SQIVND (reference sequence). V lost 3 bases to trimming and J lost 10 bases; unmatched junction nucleotides: 8. CDR3 in DNA: TGTGCCAGTAGTATCCTGGGACTAGCGGGGGTAGAGGAGCAGTTCTTC. It yields the protein CASSILGLAGVEEQFF.

V and J are TRBV5-6 and TRBJ1-4, with D maybe TRBD1 (5 bases). In germline, CDR1 is SGHDT, CDR2 YYEEEE. The length of the CDR3 is 13 residues. V shed 0 bases and J shed 10 bases, with 10 bases lying between them. The CDR3 sequence: CASSLAGGGKLFF. CDR3 DNA: TGTGCCAGCAGCTTGGCGGGGGGGGGAAAACTGTTTTTT.

The rearrangement uses TRBV7-8 and TRBJ1-5, with D possibly being TRBD1 (6 bases). CDR1 and CDR2 from the germline V gene are SGHVS and FQNEAQ. This CDR3 has 14 amino acids. V was pared by 5 bases and J by 4 bases, with 12 bases between. CDR3 DNA: TGTGCCAGCAGCCCCGGGACACCAAATCAGCCCCAGCATTTT. Residues: CASSPGTPNQPQHF.

The chain employs TRBV30 and TRBJ1-5, with a tentative D call TRBD1 (6 bases). Looked up from germline, CDR1 is GTSNPN and CDR2 is SVGIG (reference sequence). The CDR3 sequence is 14 residues long. Deletions cut 2 bases from V and 3 bases from J, with 11 bases between. The CDR3 spells CAWSPPGHNQPQHF. CDR3 coding DNA: TGTGCCTGGAGTCCTCCGGGACACAATCAGCCCCAGCATTTT.

The chain links TRBV28 to TRBJ1-4; no clear D. This CDR3 spans 14 amino acids. The germline V gene encodes CDR1 MDHEN and CDR2 SYDVKM. Trimming removed 6 bases at V and 7 bases at J, with 15 bases between. CDR3 region: CASSLSRRLEKLFF. CDR3 DNA sequence: TGTGCCAGCAGCCTGAGTAGGAGGCTTGAAAAACTGTTTTTT.

The chain combines TRBV7-8 with TRBJ1-5; 9 nucleotides align to TRBD1. Losses at the gene ends were 3 bases for V and 4 bases for J; bases not matched to a gene: 4. The CDR3 runs to 15 residues. Germline CDR1 and CDR2: SGHVS and FQNEAQ. CDR3 region: CASSFGTGNNQPQHF. CDR3 sequence (DNA): TGTGCCAGCAGCTTTGGGACAGGGAATAATCAGCCCCAGCATTTT.

The V call is TRBV5-6, the J call TRBJ1-2, with no clear D. CDR1 is SGHDT and CDR2 is YYEEEE in the germline V gene. Trimming took 2 bases from V and 5 from J, leaving 10 bases between them. The CDR3 consists of 13 residues. The chain's CDR3 is CASSLPGPYGYTF. CDR3 DNA sequence: TGTGCCAGCAGCTTACCGGGTCCATATGGCTACACCTTC.

The rearrangement joins TRBV5-4 to TRBJ2-3; the match to TRBD2 covers 9 bases. Trimming took 1 base from V and 6 from J; bases not matched to a gene: 3. Looked up from germline, CDR1 is SGHNT and CDR2 is YYREEE (reference sequence). CDR3 size: 14 residues. CDR3 sequence: CASSLRGRADTQYF. The DNA for the CDR3 is TGTGCCAGCAGCTTGCGCGGGAGGGCTGATACGCAGTATTTT.

The chain joins TRBV7-3 to TRBJ2-2, with D unclear. V was pared by 5 bases and J by 6 bases, with 10 bases between. The CDR3 sequence is 13 residues long. In germline, CDR1 is SGHTA, CDR2 FQGTGA. The CDR3 reads CASSLSAAGELFF. The DNA of the CDR3 is TGTGCCAGCAGCCTCTCGGCGGCCGGGGAGCTGTTTTTT.

Comment on this clone: Relative to the germline gene, one junction end is altered; a read error may explain this. The chain combines TRBV6-6 with TRBJ1-1, with D possibly TRBD1 on 6 matching bases. This CDR3 is built from 15 residues. Germline CDR1 MNHNY, CDR2 SVGAGI (reference sequence). The CDR3: CASSNSGVPNTEAFF. Written as DNA, the CDR3 is TGTGCCAGCAGTAACTCAGGGGTCCCCAACACTGAAGCTTTCTTT.

The rearrangement uses TRBV4-1 and TRBJ1-2; no clear D. The CDR3 runs to 16 residues. Between the trimmed V and J ends, which lost 1 base and 4 bases, there was a span of 16 bases. From germline, CDR1 is MGHRA and CDR2 YSYEKL. In DNA form, the CDR3 reads TGCGCCAGCAGCCAAGGTCGAGCCCGAGGAAGCTATGGCTACACCTTC. This sequence encodes CASSQGRARGSYGYTF.

This clone occurred once. The chain combines TRBV19 with TRBJ2-1; D may be TRBD2 (6 bases). This CDR3 is 14 amino acids long. Germline values: CDR1 LNHDA, CDR2 SQIVND (reference sequence). Trimming removed 5 bases at V and 2 bases at J, with 10 bases between. Here the CDR3 DNA reads TGTGCCAGTAGTTGGGCGGGAACCTACAATGAGCAGTTCTTC. Protein product: CASSWAGTYNEQFF.

This sequence joins TRBV7-2 and TRBJ1-2; 10 nucleotides agree with TRBD1. The CDR3 totals 14 residues. CDR1 is SGHTA, CDR2 FQGNSA, per germline. The ends lost 5 bases at V and 7 bases at J; junction bases unmatched: 7. The CDR3, as DNA: TGTGCCAGCAGCATACGACAGGGGGCGCGTGGCTACACCTTC. Its protein product is CASSIRQGARGYTF.

This clone showed up just a few times. The chain carries TRBV28 and TRBJ2-7; TRBD1 is a possible D gene (6 bases). This CDR3 has 14 residues. CDR1 MDHEN and CDR2 SYDVKM come from the germline V gene. With 5 bases removed from V and 3 bases from J, the gap between germline ends came to 14 bases. The CDR3 nucleotides read TGTGCCAGCAGTGTTCAGGGGACGAGCTACGAGCAGTACTTC. Protein sequence: CASSVQGTSYEQYF. The full variable domain, its missing parts supplied by reference TRBV28 and TRBJ2-7, is DVKVTQSSRYLVKRTGEKVFLECVQDMDHENMFWYRQDPGLGLRLIYFSYDVKMKEKGDIPEGYSVSREKKERFSLILESASTNQTSMYLCASSVQGTSYEQYFGPGTRLTVT.

Only a few counts were recorded for this clone. The chain employs TRBV20-1 and TRBJ2-7; TRBD2 is a possible D gene (5 bases). V lost 2 bases, J lost 3 bases, and 5 bases lay in between. This CDR3 spans 11 amino acids. Germline V gene data show CDR1 as DFQATT and CDR2 as SNEGSKA (reference sequence). This CDR3 is CSARTSYEQYF. The CDR3 DNA reads as TGCAGTGCTAGAACTAGCTACGAGCAGTACTTC.

V and J are TRBV6-6 and TRBJ1-4; no firm D call. CDR1 is MNHNY and CDR2 is SVGAGI in the germline V gene (reference sequence). The CDR3 contains 15 residues. Between the trimmed V and J ends, which lost 2 bases and 0 bases, there was a span of 7 bases. The CDR3 protein is CASSYGQATNEKLFF. CDR3 in DNA: TGTGCCAGCAGTTACGGGCAGGCAACTAATGAAAAACTGTTTTTT.

This chain uses TRBV9 with TRBJ1-1; the D gene is possibly TRBD1 (6 bases). Germline V CDR1 and CDR2: SGDLS, YYNGEE. Trimming removed 4 bases at V and 8 bases at J, with 18 bases between. This CDR3 spans 14 amino acids. CDR3 DNA: TGTGCCAGCAGCTCAGAAAGTAGGGGGACGGAAGCTTTCTTT. Its protein is CASSSESRGTEAFF.

This clone was counted a few times. The chain links TRBV30 to TRBJ2-2, with TRBD2 matching 7 bases. V shed 5 bases and J 4 bases; nucleotides not matched to a gene: 7. The CDR3 covers 14 residues. CDR1 is GTSNPN and CDR2 is SVGIG in the germline V gene (reference sequence). The CDR3 reads CAWGSGTSTGELFF. The DNA for the CDR3 is TGTGCCTGGGGAAGCGGGACCTCCACCGGGGAGCTGTTTTTT.

The V and J genes are TRBV6-4 and TRBJ2-1, with 9 bases that match TRBD1. The CDR3 loop spans 15 amino acids. The germline gives CDR1 MRHNA, CDR2 SNTAGT. V shed 5 bases and J 2 bases; nucleotides not matched to a gene: 4. Here the CDR3 DNA reads TGTGCCAGCAGTACCGGGACAGGGCCCTACAATGAGCAGTTCTTC. Translating gives CASSTGTGPYNEQFF.

This clone was detected only once. This chain uses TRBV14 with TRBJ1-3, with a tentative D call TRBD1 (5 bases). The CDR3 loop spans 16 amino acids. Germline CDR1 is SGHDN and CDR2 is FVKESK. Trimming left V 2 bases short and J 0 bases short, with 11 bases between. CDR3 bases: TGTGCCAGCAGCCAAAGACAGTTATCCTCTGGAAACACCATATATTTT. It translates to CASSQRQLSSGNTIYF.